The 9 T cell receptor beta chains reported below all come from one sample, sequenced in a study of T cell changes during pregnancy in multiple sclerosis. Method: immunoSEQ multiplex PCR; TCRdb's copy keeps in-frame clones and lacks some. The sample carries roughly 64,000 clones, around 96% recorded once. Specimen: CD8+ T cells from peripheral blood mononuclear cells, collected after pregnancy. The receptors here all came from a female donor with multiple sclerosis, enrolled in a pregnancy study.

This clone came up once. In DNA form, the CDR3 reads TGTGCCAGCAGTTTCCGTGACAGGTTGGGCAATCAGCCCCAGCATTTT. As protein: CASSFRDRLGNQPQHF. The chain uses TRBV28 and TRBJ1-5; weak D call: TRBD1 (6 bases). V shed 3 bases and J shed 2 bases, with 14 bases lying between them. Germline V gene sequence: CDR1 MDHEN, CDR2 SYDVKM. The CDR3 is made up of 16 amino acids.

The chain joins TRBV4-3 to TRBJ2-1; 9 nucleotides match TRBD2. Trimming removed 0 bases from V and 0 bases from J; junction bases left unmatched: 6. Germline V CDR1 and CDR2: LGHNA, YSLEER. The CDR3 is 18 amino acids. This CDR3 is CASSQDGTSPSSYNEQFF. For the CDR3, the DNA is TGCGCCAGCAGCCAAGATGGGACTAGCCCTAGCTCCTACAATGAGCAGTTCTTC.

The chain joins TRBV19 to TRBJ1-1; D is possibly TRBD1 (5 bases). The CDR3 runs 13 residues. V was shortened by 4 bases and J by 6 bases, with 12 bases between the two germline ends. Looked up from germline, CDR1 is LNHDA and CDR2 is SQIVND (reference sequence). CDR3 nucleotide sequence: TGTGCCAGTAGTACCAGCAGGGAGGCTGAAGCTTTCTTT. Protein: CASSTSREAEAFF.

The gene calls are TRBV11-2 and TRBJ2-3; 12 bases fit TRBD2. The CDR3 is 14 amino acids. V dropped 7 bases and J dropped 4; count of bases not matched to a gene: 3. Germline-derived CDR1 and CDR2 are SGHAT and FQNNGV. The chain's CDR3 is CASTGLAGPDTQYF. CDR3 sequence (DNA): TGTGCCAGCACAGGACTAGCGGGACCAGATACGCAGTATTTT.

The J gene is TRBJ2-5, the V gene TRBV30; D is possibly TRBD2 (5 bases). The CDR3 is made up of 15 amino acids. Trimming removed 2 bases from V and 2 bases from J, with 15 bases in between. Germline CDR1 GTSNPN, CDR2 SVGIG (reference sequence). The CDR3 sequence: CAWSPPRADQETQYF. CDR3 nucleotide sequence: TGTGCCTGGAGTCCACCGAGGGCTGATCAAGAGACCCAGTACTTC. Looking up the rest from reference TRBV30 and TRBJ2-5 gives the full variable domain: SQTIHQWPATLVQPVGSPLSLECTVEGTSNPNLYWYRQAAGRGLQLLFYSVGIGQISSEVPQNLSASRPQDRQFILSSKKLLLSDSGFYLCAWSPPRADQETQYFGPGTRLLVL.

The chain recombines TRBV27 with TRBJ1-2; D is unclear. V was cut by 5 bases and J by 5 bases, with 9 bases left in between. There are 12 residues in the CDR3. Germline CDR1 reads MNHEY; CDR2 reads SMNVEV (reference sequence). The CDR3 spells CASSRPGYGYTF. The DNA for the CDR3 is TGTGCCAGCAGTCGGCCGGGGTATGGCTACACCTTC.

The gene calls are TRBV9 and TRBJ2-3; 9 bases align to TRBD1. J lost 5 bases, V lost 2 bases, and 9 bases had no gene match. This CDR3 contains 16 residues. Germline loops: CDR1 SGDLS, CDR2 YYNGEE. This chain's CDR3 is CASSVSRDRVLDTQYF. CDR3 DNA sequence: TGTGCCAGCAGCGTGTCCCGGGACAGGGTTTTAGATACGCAGTATTTT.

The V and J genes are TRBV5-4 and TRBJ2-2; no clear D. V lost 0 bases and J 8 bases, leaving 17 bases between the germline ends. The CDR3 runs 16 residues. Per germline, CDR1 SGHNT and CDR2 YYREEE (reference sequence). The CDR3 sequence: CASSLARYSSRGELFF. The CDR3 DNA reads TGTGCCAGCAGCTTGGCTCGGTATTCCTCCCGGGGGGAGCTGTTTTTT.

V usage is TRBV4-1 and J usage is TRBJ2-1; 8 nucleotides align to TRBD1. Unmatched junction bases numbered 9, after V lost 2 bases and J lost 12 bases. CDR1 MGHRA and CDR2 YSYEKL come from the germline V gene. This CDR3 spans 14 amino acids. The CDR3 sequence is CASSQLAGGGWQFF. The CDR3 coding sequence is TGCGCCAGCAGCCAACTCGCAGGGGGCGGGTGGCAGTTCTTC.